This T cell receptor beta chain came from a study of blood T cell repertoires in COVID-19 (dated by TCRdb to 2020 to 2021). In terms of the full investigation: Collaborator samples came from the United States, Italy and Spain and covered acute and convalescent phases of COVID-19. The repertoires were released in a freely available public database intended as a resource for research on the immune response to SARS-CoV-2. The prospective study material was composed of cDNA or gDNA derived from T cells, B-cell-depleted T cells, or PBMCs. The sample metadata nearly always contained a de-identified subject ID, COVID-19 status, age in years and sex. Where HLA class I and class II types were available, the types were taken from metadata supplied by the sample provider, not from assay-based typing. Samples came from the ongoing ImmuneRACE study (first 160 participants) plus 1,254 subjects from 6 global collaborators. The dataset comprised deeply sampled blood TCRbeta repertoires from subjects exposed to, actively infected with, or recovered from COVID-19. Study-level results and caveats: The amount of clinical and demographic metadata varied by source and participant and was provided uncurated.

A single count supports this clone. Its binding antigen is unknown. The input lacks base qualities; no much larger clone sits a single base away. Participants in the prospective study were enrolled through a virtual design, were aged about 18 to 100 years, and lived in under 25 United States geographic areas. In the prospective study, cohorts were assigned on the basis of participant-reported clinical history obtained from a screening survey and a study questionnaire. For ImmuneRACE Cohort 3, a participant was defined as recovered based on two consecutive negative NP/OP PCR tests, clearance by a healthcare professional, or resolution of symptoms. In the prospective study, whole blood, serum and a nasopharyngeal or oropharyngeal swab were collected from each participant by mobile phlebotomists. Prospective study participants could optionally give additional blood draws and questionnaires over an approximately two-month period. Prospective study blood samples were shipped either frozen or at room temperature before DNA extraction.

The cysteine opens and the phenylalanine closes a CDR3 of 14 amino acids. Here the CDR3 DNA is all that survives: 42 bases in frame from base 1. Via the germline V gene, CDR1 is MNHEY and CDR2 SVGAGI. Clipping removes 6 bases from V and 4 bases from J, with 6 as the unmatched junction base count. TCRbeta CDR3 regions were amplified from genomic DNA using the immunoSEQ Assay, a bias-controlled multiplex PCR. Turning to the authors' computational methods: Nucleated cell counts per sample were estimated from amplification of reference gene primers within the assay. Sequence reads were collapsed and filtered to measure the absolute abundance of every unique TCRbeta CDR3 rearrangement. For each sample, productive Simpson clonality was calculated as the square root of Simpson's diversity index across productive rearrangements. The source is immuneACCESS, and TCRdb retained only in-frame sequences with V and J called. Part of the clones is not carried over; for the studies checked, unresolved V genes explain less than half of this, and the remainder is unexplained. V and J calls and clone size are copied from that table; D and trimming were computed from the DNA. The sample records 400,000 to 450,000 clones, 80% to 95% of which are singletons. The ten largest make up about 0.6% of the sample.

Sequenced sample: PBMCs or T cells enriched from blood (not recorded which). In this chain, TRBV6-5 is recombined with TRBJ1-1; 9 central bases correspond to TRBD1. The receptor was isolated from a man aged 18 to 30 who had recovered from COVID-19. The CDR3 corresponds to CASRTGQGSTEAFF. The nucleotide sequence is TGTGCCAGCAGGACGGGACAGGGTTCCACTGAAGCTTTCTTT.